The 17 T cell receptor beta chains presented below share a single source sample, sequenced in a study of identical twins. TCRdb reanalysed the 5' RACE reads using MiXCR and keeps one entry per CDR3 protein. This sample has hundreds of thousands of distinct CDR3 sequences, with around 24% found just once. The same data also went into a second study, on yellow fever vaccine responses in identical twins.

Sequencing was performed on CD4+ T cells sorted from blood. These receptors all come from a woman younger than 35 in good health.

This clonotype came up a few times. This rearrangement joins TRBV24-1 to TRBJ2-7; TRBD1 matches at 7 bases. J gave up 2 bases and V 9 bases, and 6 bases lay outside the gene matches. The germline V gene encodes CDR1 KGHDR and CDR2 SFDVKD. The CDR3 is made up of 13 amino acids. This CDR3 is CATAEQGPYEQYF. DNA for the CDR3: TGTGCCACCGCAGAACAGGGGCCCTACGAGCAGTACTTC.

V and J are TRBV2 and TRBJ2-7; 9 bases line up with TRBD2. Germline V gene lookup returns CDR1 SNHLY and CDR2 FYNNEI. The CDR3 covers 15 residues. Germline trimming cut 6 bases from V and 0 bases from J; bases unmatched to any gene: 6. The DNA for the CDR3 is TGTGCCAGCAGGGTGGCTAGCGGGACCTCCTACGAGCAGTACTTC. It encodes CASRVASGTSYEQYF.

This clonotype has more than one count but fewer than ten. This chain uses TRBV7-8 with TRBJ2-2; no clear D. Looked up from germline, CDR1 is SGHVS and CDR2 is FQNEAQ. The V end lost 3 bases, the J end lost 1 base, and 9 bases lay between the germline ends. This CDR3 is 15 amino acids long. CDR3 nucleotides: TGTGCCAGCAGCTTCAGGCGGCAGAACACCGGGGAGCTGTTTTTT. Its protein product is CASSFRRQNTGELFF.

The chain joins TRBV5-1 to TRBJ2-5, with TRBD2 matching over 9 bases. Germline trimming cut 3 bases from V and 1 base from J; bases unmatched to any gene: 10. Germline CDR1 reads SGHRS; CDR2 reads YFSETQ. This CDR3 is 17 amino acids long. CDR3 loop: CASSSGSLAGIQETQYF. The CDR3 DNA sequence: TGCGCCAGCAGCTCCGGCTCGCTAGCGGGGATCCAAGAGACCCAGTACTTC.

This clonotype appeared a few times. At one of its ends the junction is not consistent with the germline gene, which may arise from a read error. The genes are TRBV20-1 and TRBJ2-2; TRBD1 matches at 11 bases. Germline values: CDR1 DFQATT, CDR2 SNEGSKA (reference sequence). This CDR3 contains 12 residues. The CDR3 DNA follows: TGTTCCGGGACAGGGGGTTACGGGGAGCTGTTTTTT. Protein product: CSGTGGYGELFF.

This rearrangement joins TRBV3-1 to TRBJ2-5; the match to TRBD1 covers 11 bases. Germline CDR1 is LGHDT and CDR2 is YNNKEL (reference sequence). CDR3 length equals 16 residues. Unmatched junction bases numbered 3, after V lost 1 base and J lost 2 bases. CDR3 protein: CASSQGTGGGQETQYF. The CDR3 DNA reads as TGTGCCAGCAGCCAAGGGACAGGGGGCGGGCAAGAGACCCAGTACTTC.

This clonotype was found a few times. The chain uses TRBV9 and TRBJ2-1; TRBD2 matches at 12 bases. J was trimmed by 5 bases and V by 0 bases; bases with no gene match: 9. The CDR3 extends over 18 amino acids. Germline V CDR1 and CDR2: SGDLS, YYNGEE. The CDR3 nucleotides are TGTGCCAGCAGCGTAGGGCGGGCTAGCGGGAGGGCCGACAATGAGCAGTTCTTC. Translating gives CASSVGRASGRADNEQFF.

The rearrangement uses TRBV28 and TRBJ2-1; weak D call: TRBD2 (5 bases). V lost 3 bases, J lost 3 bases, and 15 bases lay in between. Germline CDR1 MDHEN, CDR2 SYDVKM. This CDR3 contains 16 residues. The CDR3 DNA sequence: TGTGCCAGCAGTTTGAGGCGAAAACTAGGCTACAATGAGCAGTTCTTC. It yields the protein CASSLRRKLGYNEQFF.

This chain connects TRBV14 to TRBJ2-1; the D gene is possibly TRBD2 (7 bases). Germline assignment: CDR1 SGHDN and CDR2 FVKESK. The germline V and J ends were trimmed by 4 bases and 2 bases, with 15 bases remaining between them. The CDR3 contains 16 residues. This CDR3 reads CASSPAGAGTYNEQFF. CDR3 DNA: TGTGCCAGCAGCCCCGCGGGGGCGGGGACCTACAATGAGCAGTTCTTC.

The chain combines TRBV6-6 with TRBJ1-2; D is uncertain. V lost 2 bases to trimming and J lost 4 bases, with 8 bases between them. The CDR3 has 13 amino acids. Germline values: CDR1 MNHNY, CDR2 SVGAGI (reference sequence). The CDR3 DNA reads TGTGCCAGCAGTTACGAAGGGAGCTATGGCTACACCTTC. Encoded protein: CASSYEGSYGYTF.

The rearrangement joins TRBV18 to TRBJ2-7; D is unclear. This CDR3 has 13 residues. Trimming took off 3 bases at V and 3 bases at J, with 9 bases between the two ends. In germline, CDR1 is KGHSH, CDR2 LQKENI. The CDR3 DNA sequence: TGTGCCAGCTCACCGGTGGCAGGCTACGAGCAGTACGTC. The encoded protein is CASSPVAGYEQYV.

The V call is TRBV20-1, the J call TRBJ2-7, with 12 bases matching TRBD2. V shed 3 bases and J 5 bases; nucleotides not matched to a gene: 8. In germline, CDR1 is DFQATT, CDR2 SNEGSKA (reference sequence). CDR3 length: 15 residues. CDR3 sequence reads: CSARGLAGGMDEQYF. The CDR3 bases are TGCAGTGCTAGGGGGCTAGCGGGGGGGATGGACGAGCAGTACTTC.

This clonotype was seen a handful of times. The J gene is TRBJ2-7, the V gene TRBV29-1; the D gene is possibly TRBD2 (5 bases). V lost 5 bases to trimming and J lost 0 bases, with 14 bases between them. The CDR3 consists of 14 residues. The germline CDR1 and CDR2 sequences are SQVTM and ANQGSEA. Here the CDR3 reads CSVYARGYSYEQYF. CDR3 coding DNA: TGCAGCGTTTATGCCAGAGGGTACTCCTACGAGCAGTACTTC.

This CDR3 reads CASSRIPGGDTGELFF. CDR3 nucleotide sequence: TGTGCCAGCAGCCGGATCCCGGGAGGAGACACCGGGGAGCTGTTTTTT. This chain uses TRBV7-9 with TRBJ2-2; 7 positions agree with TRBD2. Per germline, CDR1 SEHNR and CDR2 FQNEAQ (reference sequence). The CDR3 totals 16 residues. Unmatched junction bases numbered 9, after V lost 5 bases and J lost 3 bases.

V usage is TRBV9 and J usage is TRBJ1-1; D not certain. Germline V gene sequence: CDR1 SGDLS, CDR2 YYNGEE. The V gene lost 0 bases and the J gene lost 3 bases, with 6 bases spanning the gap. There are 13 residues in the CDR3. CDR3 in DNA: TGTGCCAGCAGCGTAGTTGGTGACACTGAAGCTTTCTTT. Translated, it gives CASSVVGDTEAFF.

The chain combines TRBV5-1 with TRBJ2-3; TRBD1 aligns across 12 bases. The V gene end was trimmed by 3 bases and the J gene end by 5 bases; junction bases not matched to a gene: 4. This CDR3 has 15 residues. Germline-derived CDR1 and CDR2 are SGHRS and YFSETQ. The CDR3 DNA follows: TGCGCCAGCAGCTCGGGACAGGGGGCGGTAGATACGCAGTATTTT. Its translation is CASSSGQGAVDTQYF.

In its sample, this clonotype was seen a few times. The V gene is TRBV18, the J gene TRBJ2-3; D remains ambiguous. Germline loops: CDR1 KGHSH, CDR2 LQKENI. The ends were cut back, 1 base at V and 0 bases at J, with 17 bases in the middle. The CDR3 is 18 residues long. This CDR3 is CASSPRGPSGYSTDTQYF. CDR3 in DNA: TGTGCCAGCTCACCACGAGGTCCATCCGGTTATAGCACAGATACGCAGTATTTT.